This T cell receptor beta chain was sequenced during a study of blood T cell repertoires in COVID-19. V was clipped by 10 bases and J by 9 bases; unmatched bases: 12. The germline CDR1 and CDR2 sequences are MNHEY and SMNVEV (reference sequence). This CDR3 has 13 amino acids. Authors' analysis steps: Researchers report that nucleated cell counts were estimated from reference gene primer amplification. Only in-frame clones appear in the TCRdb table, and some are missing; sequencing was by immunoSEQ multiplex PCR. The V and J calls and clone size were taken over from that table, and D and trimming were inferred from the DNA. Of roughly 290,000 clones listed, around 82% are singletons. This clone was detected a few times.

The chain joins TRBV27 to TRBJ1-5, with 7 nucleotides matching TRBD1. This TCR was sampled from a person between 65 and 80 years old with COVID-19, enrolled during active disease. The sequenced sample consisted of peripheral blood. As DNA, the CDR3 is TGTGCCACGCAACAGGGGATCGGGGCGCCCCAGCATTTT. Protein sequence: CATQQGIGAPQHF.